The 20 T cell receptor beta chains below all came from one sample that was sequenced in a study of early T cells in non-severe SARS-CoV-2 infection. MiXCR, applied by TCRdb to the 5' RACE reads, yields one record per CDR3 protein. The sample has approximately 64,000 distinct CDR3 sequences, 4.9% seen once. Sequenced: whole blood. Receptors were obtained from an adult who was a healthcare worker with PCR-confirmed SARS-CoV-2 infection or an uninfected control (not recorded which).

Ten or more counts support this clonotype. The chain joins TRBV6-6 to TRBJ2-5; TRBD2 might be the D (5 bases). The germline V gene has CDR1 MNHNY and CDR2 SVGAGI (reference sequence). V shed 2 bases and J shed 5 bases, with 9 bases lying between them. The CDR3 is 13 residues long. The CDR3 nucleotides are TGTGCCAGCAGTTACAAGGGAGTGGAGACCCAGTACTTC. The encoded protein is CASSYKGVETQYF.

This clonotype was observed at least ten times. The rearrangement uses TRBV27 and TRBJ2-4, with 13 bases lining up with TRBD2. This CDR3 contains 15 residues. Germline V lookup: CDR1 MNHEY, CDR2 SMNVEV (reference sequence). J was trimmed by 6 bases and V by 5 bases; bases with no gene match: 4. CDR3 residues: CASSRTSGGGNIQYF. In DNA form, the CDR3 reads TGTGCCAGCAGTAGGACTAGCGGGGGCGGAAACATTCAGTACTTC.

This clonotype was recorded many times. The rearrangement joins TRBV5-1 to TRBJ1-2; D is ambiguous. Germline V gives CDR1 SGHRS, CDR2 YFSETQ. V lost 3 bases and J 4 bases, leaving 7 bases between the germline ends. The CDR3 runs to 12 residues. CDR3 loop: CASSSSGYGYTF. CDR3 coding DNA: TGCGCCAGCAGCTCCTCGGGCTATGGCTACACCTTC.

This clonotype was counted ten times or more. The gene calls are TRBV7-2 and TRBJ2-7; D ambiguous. Germline V gives CDR1 SGHTA, CDR2 FQGNSA. The CDR3 is 13 residues long. Trimming pared 6 bases from V and 0 bases from J, leaving 9 bases between. DNA for the CDR3: TGTGCCAGCAGATCCCACAGCTCCTACGAGCAGTACTTC. Translation: CASRSHSSYEQYF.

This clonotype has ten or more counts. The V and J genes are TRBV6-1 and TRBJ2-4; D call uncertain. V was cut by 3 bases and J by 10 bases, with 13 bases left in between. Germline CDR1 MNHNS, CDR2 SASEGT. The CDR3 runs to 13 residues. CDR3 in amino acids: CASSDIAASIQYF. In DNA form, the CDR3 reads TGTGCCAGCAGTGATATAGCAGCTTCAATTCAGTACTTC.

This clonotype was seen only a few times. The rearrangement links TRBV27 to TRBJ2-7; 7 positions agree with TRBD2. Trimming took 6 bases from V and 2 from J; bases not matched to a gene: 7. Germline assignment: CDR1 MNHEY and CDR2 SMNVEV (reference sequence). The CDR3 runs to 14 residues. Here the CDR3 DNA reads TGTGCCAGCAGGGCTCAAGGGAGGGCCTACGAGCAGTACTTC. Its protein product is CASRAQGRAYEQYF.

This clonotype was counted at least ten times. The chain combines TRBV5-6 with TRBJ2-3; D remains unclear. CDR3 length: 16 amino acids. The ends were cut back, 4 bases at V and 9 bases at J, with 24 bases in the middle. Germline V gene sequence: CDR1 SGHDT, CDR2 YYEEEE. CDR3 sequence (DNA): TGTGCCAGCAGCCCAACATATACAATTGACGCAAAGACGCAGTATTTT. Its translation is CASSPTYTIDAKTQYF.

This clonotype was picked up many times. V and J are TRBV29-1 and TRBJ2-1; TRBD2 agrees at 9 bases. With V trimmed by 3 bases and J by 4 bases, 4 bases remained unmatched. Germline CDR1 and CDR2: SQVTM and ANQGSEA. The CDR3 consists of 14 residues. The CDR3 bases are TGCAGCGTTGATCCTAGCGGGACTTACAATGAGCAGTTCTTC. This codes for CSVDPSGTYNEQFF.

This clonotype was found a few times. The chain uses TRBV25-1 and TRBJ2-5, with D perhaps TRBD2 (6 bases). This CDR3 has 15 amino acids. V dropped 9 bases and J dropped 5 bases, with 22 bases sitting between them. The germline gives CDR1 MGHDK, CDR2 SYGVNS. In nucleotides, the CDR3 is TGTGCCAGTGCGGGATATGGCGGAGAGGGTGAGACCCAGTACTTC. Amino acid sequence: CASAGYGGEGETQYF.

This chain links TRBV20-1 with TRBJ1-2, with 8 positions matching TRBD1. With V trimmed by 1 base and J by 4 bases, 8 bases remained unmatched. Germline CDR1 and CDR2: DFQATT and SNEGSKA (reference sequence). CDR3 length equals 15 residues. CDR3 loop: CSARVGTGVIYGYTF. The CDR3 DNA reads TGCAGTGCTAGAGTCGGGACAGGAGTAATCTATGGCTACACCTTC.

This clonotype was observed many times. J is TRBJ1-4 and V is TRBV24-1; D might be TRBD1 (6 bases). CDR3 length: 17 residues. Germline CDR1 and CDR2: KGHDR and SFDVKD. V was cut by 7 bases and J by 8 bases, with 25 bases left in between. Written as DNA, the CDR3 is TGTGCCACCAGCGATAAGGGACATGGGACTGCGGGGGAAAAACTGTTTTTT. Translating it yields CATSDKGHGTAGEKLFF.

J is TRBJ1-2 and V is TRBV2, with D possibly matching TRBD1 (5 bases). CDR3 size: 15 residues. V dropped 6 bases and J dropped 4 bases, with 18 bases sitting between them. Germline V lookup: CDR1 SNHLY, CDR2 FYNNEI. CDR3 coding DNA: TGTGCCAGCAGAGAGTCCTTGAGAGGGGTCTATGGCTACACCTTC. Translating gives CASRESLRGVYGYTF.

In its sample, this clonotype was seen many times. The chain's CDR3 is CASSLQGDSYNEQFF. CDR3 DNA sequence: TGTGCCAGCAGCTTACAGGGGGACTCCTACAATGAGCAGTTCTTC. The chain is built from TRBV5-5 and TRBJ2-1; 8 nucleotides line up with TRBD1. This CDR3 comprises 15 residues. The V segment lost 2 bases and the J segment 0 bases; nucleotides outside the gene matches: 1. The germline V gene has CDR1 SGHKS and CDR2 YYEKEE (reference sequence).

The chain carries TRBV12-3 or TRBV12-4 and TRBJ2-3, with D possibly matching TRBD1 (6 bases). There are 14 residues in the CDR3. V gave up 6 bases and J gave up 4 bases, with 14 bases separating them. As DNA, the CDR3 is TGTGCCAGCAGCGATAACAGGGTCGCAGATACGCAGTATTTT. Protein sequence: CASSDNRVADTQYF.

There are many counts of this clonotype. The chain carries TRBV5-8 and TRBJ2-7, with D perhaps matching TRBD2 (6 bases). Germline-derived CDR1 and CDR2 are SGHTS and YDEGEE. CDR3 length: 11 amino acids. The germline V and J ends were trimmed by 8 bases and 9 bases, with 15 bases remaining between them. The DNA for the CDR3 is TGTGCCAGTAAGATTAAAGCGGGGCAGTACTTC. This gives the protein CASKIKAGQYF.

This clonotype was counted only a few times. The genes are TRBV14 and TRBJ1-1, with no clear D. The germline V gene encodes CDR1 SGHDN and CDR2 FVKESK. CDR3 length: 13 amino acids. V lost 7 bases and J lost 0, with 9 bases in between. The CDR3 DNA sequence: TGTGCCAGCATGGAACATCTGAACACTGAAGCTTTCTTT. Encoded protein: CASMEHLNTEAFF.

This clonotype was counted ten times or more. V and J are TRBV20-1 and TRBJ1-4; the match to TRBD1 covers 8 bases. There are 15 residues in the CDR3. The trim removed 5 bases at V and 8 bases at J, leaving 13 bases unmatched. The germline gives CDR1 DFQATT, CDR2 SNEGSKA (reference sequence). This CDR3 reads CSAFTFDRGGEKLFF. In DNA, the CDR3 is TGCAGTGCTTTTACTTTTGACAGGGGAGGAGAAAAACTGTTTTTT.

In its sample, this clonotype was seen many times. This chain connects TRBV10-2 to TRBJ2-7; no firm D call. The CDR3 sequence is 8 residues long. The V gene's germline CDR1 is WSHSY and CDR2 SAAADI. The DNA of the CDR3 is TGCGCCAGGATCCAGGCCCGGGTC. This gives the protein CARIQARV.

This chain uses TRBV30 with TRBJ1-1, with D possibly TRBD1 on 6 matching bases. The germline V and J ends were trimmed by 3 bases and 7 bases, with 15 bases remaining between them. Germline CDR1 and CDR2: GTSNPN and SVGIG (reference sequence). The CDR3 has 13 amino acids. The CDR3 coding sequence is TGTGCCTGGAGCCGGGGGGCAGGGGTTGAAGCTTTCTTT. Translation: CAWSRGAGVEAFF.

The chain couples TRBV7-2 to TRBJ2-1, with TRBD1 matching 10 bases. J was trimmed by 8 bases and V by 6 bases; bases with no gene match: 10. Per the germline V gene, CDR1 is SGHTA and CDR2 is FQGNSA. This CDR3 spans 15 amino acids. The CDR3 coding sequence is TGTGCCAGCAGAGACCGGGACAGGGGTTTCGATGAGCAGTTCTTC. Translating it yields CASRDRDRGFDEQFF.